This T cell receptor (beta chain) was obtained from a study of cytomegalovirus exposure and HLA in healthy donors. Study at large: Caucasian-associated ancestry cluster membership applied to about four fifths of over 350 genotyped donors. Study-wide points: It was reportedly the case that the classifier diagnosed cytomegalovirus status with high specificity and sensitivity.

With regard to this clone: As yet, its antigen is unknown.

Both 60 Vbeta primers and 13 Jbeta primers went into the PCR. This table comes from immunoSEQ multiplex PCR, and its TCRdb copy is limited to in-frame clones, with some not included. Counted here are 180,000 or so clones, roughly 88% occurring once; the ten biggest clones make up approximately 8.5%. The origin of this receptor is a man aged 18-30 years in good health and CMV-seropositive. Sequenced input: PBMCs.

CDR3 sequence: CASMRGTGAYNEQFF. The CDR3 coding sequence is TGTGCCAGTATGCGGGGGACGGGGGCTTACAATGAGCAGTTCTTC. V gene TRBV19 combines with J gene TRBJ2-1; possible D gene TRBD2, 7 bases. CDR3 length equals 15 residues. The V and J ends lost 7 bases and 4 bases respectively, with 17 bases between them. Germline-derived CDR1 and CDR2 are LNHDA and SQIVND (reference sequence).